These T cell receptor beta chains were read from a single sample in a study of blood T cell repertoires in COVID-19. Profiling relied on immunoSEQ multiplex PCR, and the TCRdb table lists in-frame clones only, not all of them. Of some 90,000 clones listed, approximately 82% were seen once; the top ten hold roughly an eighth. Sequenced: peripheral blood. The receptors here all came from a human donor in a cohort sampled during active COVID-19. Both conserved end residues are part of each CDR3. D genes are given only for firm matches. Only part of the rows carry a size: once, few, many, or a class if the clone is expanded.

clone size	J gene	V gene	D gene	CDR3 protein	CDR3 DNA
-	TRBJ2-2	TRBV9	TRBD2	CASSDSGRVSAVPGPTGELFF	TGTGCCAGCAGCGATTCGGGGAGGGTCTCCGCGGTACCAGGACCCACCGGGGAGCTGTTTTTT
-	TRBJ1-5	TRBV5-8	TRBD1	CASSWTGPANQPQHF	TGTGCCAGCAGCTGGACAGGGCCCGCTAATCAGCCCCAGCATTTT
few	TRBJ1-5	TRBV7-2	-	CASSWPGRNQPQHF	TGTGCCAGCAGCTGGCCAGGGAGGAATCAGCCCCAGCATTTT
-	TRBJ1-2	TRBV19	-	CASSIRARGNYGYTF	TGTGCCAGTAGTATACGGGCCAGGGGTAACTATGGCTACACCTTC
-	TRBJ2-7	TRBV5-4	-	CASSLGTGYGFPYNEQYF	TGTGCCAGCAGCTTGGGTACAGGGTACGGGTTCCCTTACAACGAGCAGTACTTC
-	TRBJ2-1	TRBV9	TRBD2	CAGSVAASGSYEQFF	TGTGCCGGCAGCGTAGCGGCTAGCGGGAGCTATGAGCAGTTCTTC
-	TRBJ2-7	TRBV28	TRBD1	CASNSPGQGPYEQYF	TGTGCCAGCAATTCCCCGGGACAGGGTCCCTACGAGCAGTACTTC
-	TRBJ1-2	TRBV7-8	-	CASSLRSGPGGYTF	TGTGCCAGCAGCTTACGGTCAGGGCCGGGTGGCTACACCTTC
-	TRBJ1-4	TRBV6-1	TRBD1	CASSDRGQTTNEKLFF	TGTGCCAGCAGTGACAGGGGGCAGACGACTAATGAAAAACTGTTTTTT
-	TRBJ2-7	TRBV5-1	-	CASSPEGGGQYEQYF	TGCGCCAGCAGCCCGGAGGGCGGGGGCCAATACGAGCAGTACTTC
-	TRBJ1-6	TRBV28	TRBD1	CASRARDSDNSPLHF	TGTGCCAGCAGGGCCCGGGACAGTGATAATTCACCCCTCCACTTT
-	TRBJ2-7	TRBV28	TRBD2	CASSRETSGSNEQYF	TGTGCCAGCAGCCGAGAGACTAGCGGGAGCAACGAGCAGTACTTC
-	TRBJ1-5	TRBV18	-	CASSQEIYQPQHF	TGTGCCAGCTCACAAGAGATTTATCAGCCCCAGCATTTT
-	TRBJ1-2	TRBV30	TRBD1	CAWRTGQGEVYGYTF	TGTGCCTGGAGAACGGGACAGGGGGAGGTTTATGGCTACACCTTC
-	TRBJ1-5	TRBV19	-	CASSTVGASNQPQHF	TGTGCCAGTAGTACTGTTGGGGCGAGCAATCAGCCCCAGCATTTT
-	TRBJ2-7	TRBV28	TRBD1	CASRDRGGSYEQYF	TGTGCCAGCAGAGACAGGGGTGGATCCTACGAGCAGTACTTC
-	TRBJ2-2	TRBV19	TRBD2	CASSIFGGLAGGTGELFF	TGTGCCAGTAGTATCTTCGGTGGGCTAGCGGGAGGTACCGGGGAGCTGTTTTTT
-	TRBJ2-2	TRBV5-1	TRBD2	CASSVGTSGDAGELFF	TGCGCCAGCAGCGTGGGGACTAGCGGGGATGCCGGGGAGCTGTTTTTT
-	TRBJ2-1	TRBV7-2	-	CASSLGGRDEQFF	TGTGCCAGCAGCTTAGGGGGCAGGGATGAGCAGTTCTTC
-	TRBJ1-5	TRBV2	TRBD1	CASSEAGQGGQPQHF	TGTGCCAGCAGTGAAGCGGGGCAGGGGGGCCAGCCCCAGCATTTT
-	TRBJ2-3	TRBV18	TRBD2	CASSPLQQQRGGRDTQYF	TGTGCCAGCTCACCCCTCCAACAACAACGGGGGGGCCGCGATACGCAGTATTTT
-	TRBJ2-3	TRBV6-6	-	CASTLDQEDTQYF	TGTGCCAGCACCCTTGATCAGGAAGATACGCAGTATTTT
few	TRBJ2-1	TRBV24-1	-	CATSEHDRNEQFF	TGTGCCACCAGTGAACACGACAGGAATGAGCAGTTCTTC
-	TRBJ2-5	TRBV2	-	CASSESRRRGQETQYF	TGTGCCAGCAGTGAAAGTCGTAGGAGGGGACAAGAGACCCAGTACTTC
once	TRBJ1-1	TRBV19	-	CASSPRGYSVAEAFF	TGTGCCAGTAGTCCAAGGGGGTATTCCGTCGCTGAAGCTTTCTTT
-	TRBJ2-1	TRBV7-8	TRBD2	CASSQASGLAGVNEQFF	TGTGCCAGCAGCCAAGCTTCGGGACTAGCGGGAGTCAATGAGCAGTTCTTC
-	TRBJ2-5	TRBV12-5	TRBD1	CASGFDRGGGETQYF	TGTGCTAGTGGTTTCGACAGGGGAGGAGGAGAGACCCAGTACTTC
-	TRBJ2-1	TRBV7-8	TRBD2	CASSLLQRLAGGPVNEQFF	TGTGCCAGCAGCTTGCTACAACGACTAGCGGGAGGGCCCGTCAATGAGCAGTTCTTC
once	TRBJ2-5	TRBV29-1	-	CSVNGGPTQYF	TGCAGCGTTAATGGCGGGCCGACCCAGTACTTC
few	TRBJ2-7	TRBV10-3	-	CASEGGSYEQYF	TGTGCCAGCGAGGGTGGTTCCTACGAGCAGTACTTC
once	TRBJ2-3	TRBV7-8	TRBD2	CASSSLAGGQLPADTQYF	TGTGCCAGCAGCTCGTTAGCGGGGGGACAACTACCGGCAGATACGCAGTATTTT
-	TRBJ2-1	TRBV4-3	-	CASSQEGGRAANYNEQFF	TGCGCCAGCAGCCAAGAGGGGGGGCGTGCAGCCAACTACAATGAGCAGTTCTTC
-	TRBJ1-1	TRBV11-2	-	CASSPRTGRTEAFF	TGTGCCAGCAGCCCCAGGACGGGGAGAACTGAAGCTTTCTTT
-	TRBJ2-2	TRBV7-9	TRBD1	CASSLRLTGSFVPGELFF	TGTGCCAGCAGCTTAAGATTGACAGGGTCCTTCGTTCCCGGGGAGCTGTTTTTT
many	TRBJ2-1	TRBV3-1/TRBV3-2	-	CASSQNTRVEQFF	TGTGCCAGCAGCCAAAATACTAGAGTTGAGCAGTTCTTC
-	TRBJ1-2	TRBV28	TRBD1	CASGGQADMYGYTF	TGTGCCAGTGGTGGACAGGCCGATATGTATGGCTACACCTTC
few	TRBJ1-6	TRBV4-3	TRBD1	CASSQDDRDGSPLHF	TGCGCCAGCAGCCAAGACGACAGGGATGGATCACCCCTCCACTTT
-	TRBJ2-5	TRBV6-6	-	CASTKTGVQETQYF	TGTGCCAGCACCAAAACCGGGGTACAAGAGACCCAGTACTTC
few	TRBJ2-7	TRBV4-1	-	CASSQDPRNEQYF	TGCGCCAGCAGCCAAGACCCTAGGAACGAGCAGTACTTC
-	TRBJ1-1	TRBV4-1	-	CASSPSPGLGGTEAFF	TGCGCCAGCAGCCCCTCCCCGGGGTTAGGGGGCACTGAAGCTTTCTTT
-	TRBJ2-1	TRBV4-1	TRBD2	CASSQDTGGYNEQFF	TGCGCCAGCAGCCAAGATACGGGAGGCTACAATGAGCAGTTCTTC
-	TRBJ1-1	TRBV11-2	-	CASSPGWGLNTEAFF	TGTGCCAGCAGCCCGGGCTGGGGCCTAAACACTGAAGCTTTCTTT
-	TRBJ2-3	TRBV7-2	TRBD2	CASSLPSGGPSTDTQYF	TGTGCCAGCAGCTTACCTAGCGGGGGGCCTAGCACAGATACGCAGTATTTT
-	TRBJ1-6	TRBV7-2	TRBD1	CASSLGTGVNSPLHF	TGTGCCAGCAGCCTAGGGACAGGGGTAAATTCACCCCTCCACTTT
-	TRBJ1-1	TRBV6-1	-	CASSEQGLVSEAFF	TGTGCCAGCAGTGAACAGGGTTTGGTGTCTGAAGCTTTCTTT
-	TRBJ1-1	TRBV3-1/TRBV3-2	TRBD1	CASSQFYRGGDTEAFF	TGTGCCAGCAGCCAATTTTACAGGGGGGGAGACACTGAAGCTTTCTTT
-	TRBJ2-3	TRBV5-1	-	CASSSQGISTDTQYF	TGCGCCAGCAGCTCTCAGGGTATTAGCACAGATACGCAGTATTTT
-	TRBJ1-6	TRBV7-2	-	CASSPTGFYASLHF	TGTGCCAGCAGTCCAACAGGGTTTTATGCGTCCCTCCACTTT
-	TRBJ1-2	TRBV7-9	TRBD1	CASSLDRDRGLRGYTF	TGTGCCAGCAGCTTAGACCGGGACAGGGGGCTTCGGGGCTACACCTTC
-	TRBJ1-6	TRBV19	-	CASSTRRGNSPLHF	TGTGCCAGTAGTACCCGACGGGGTAATTCACCCCTCCACTTT
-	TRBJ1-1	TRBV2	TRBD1	CASSNDRANTEAFF	TGTGCCAGCAGTAACGACAGGGCGAACACTGAAGCTTTCTTT
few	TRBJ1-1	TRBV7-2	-	CASSSARGNTEAFF	TGTGCCAGCAGCTCAGCTAGGGGGAACACTGAAGCTTTCTTT
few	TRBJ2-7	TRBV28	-	CASSLSVNYEQYF	TGTGCCAGCAGTTTAAGCGTGAACTACGAGCAGTACTTC
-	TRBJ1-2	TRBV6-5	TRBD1	CASSWTRQGGYGYTF	TGTGCCAGCAGTTGGACTCGACAGGGGGGCTATGGCTACACCTTC